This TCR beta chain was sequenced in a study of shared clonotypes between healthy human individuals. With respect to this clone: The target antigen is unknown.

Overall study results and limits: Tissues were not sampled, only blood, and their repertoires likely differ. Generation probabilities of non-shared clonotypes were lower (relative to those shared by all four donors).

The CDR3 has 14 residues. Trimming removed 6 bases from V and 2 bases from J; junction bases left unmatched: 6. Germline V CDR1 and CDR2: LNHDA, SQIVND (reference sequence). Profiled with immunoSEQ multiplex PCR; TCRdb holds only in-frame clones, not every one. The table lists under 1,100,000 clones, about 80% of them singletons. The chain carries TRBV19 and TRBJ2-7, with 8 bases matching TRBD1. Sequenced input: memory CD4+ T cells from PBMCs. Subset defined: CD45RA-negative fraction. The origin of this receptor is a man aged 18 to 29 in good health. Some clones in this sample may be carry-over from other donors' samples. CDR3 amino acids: CASRTTGQAYEQYF. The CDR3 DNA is TGTGCCAGTAGGACAACGGGACAGGCCTACGAGCAGTACTTC.